This T cell receptor (beta chain) was identified in a study of blood T cell repertoires in COVID-19. Overall study: COVID-19 samples from acute and convalescent phases originated in the United States, Italy and Spain.

Profiling relied on immunoSEQ multiplex PCR, and the TCRdb table lists in-frame clones only, not all of them. The data contain over 250,000 clones, about 90% of them seen just once; the ten biggest clones take up roughly 1.9%. This clone was seen just once. The V and J ends lost 6 bases and 0 bases respectively, with 5 bases between them. In germline, CDR1 is DFQATT, CDR2 SNEGSKA (reference sequence). This CDR3 has 11 residues. The sequenced sample was PBMCs or T cells enriched from blood (not recorded which). This chain joins TRBV20-1 and TRBJ1-1; D is unresolved. The origin of this receptor is a woman aged 60 to 75 who had recovered from COVID-19. For the CDR3, the DNA is TGCAGTGCCCCCATGAACACTGAAGCTTTCTTT. Translation gives CSAPMNTEAFF.